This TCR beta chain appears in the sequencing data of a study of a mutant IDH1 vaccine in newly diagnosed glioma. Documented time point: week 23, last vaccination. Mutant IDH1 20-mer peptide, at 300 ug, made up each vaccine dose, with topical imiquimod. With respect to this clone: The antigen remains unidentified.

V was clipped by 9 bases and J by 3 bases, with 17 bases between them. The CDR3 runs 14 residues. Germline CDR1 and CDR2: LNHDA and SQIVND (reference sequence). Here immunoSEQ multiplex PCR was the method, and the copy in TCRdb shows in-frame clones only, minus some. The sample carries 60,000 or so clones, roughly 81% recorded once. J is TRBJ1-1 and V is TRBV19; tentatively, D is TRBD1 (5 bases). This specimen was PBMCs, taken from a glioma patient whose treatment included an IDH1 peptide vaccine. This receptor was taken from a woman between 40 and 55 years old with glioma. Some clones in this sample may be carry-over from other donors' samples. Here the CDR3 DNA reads TGTGCCAGCAGCTTCCCTATGGGGCACACTGAAGCTTTCTTT. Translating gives CASSFPMGHTEAFF. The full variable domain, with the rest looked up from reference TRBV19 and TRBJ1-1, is DGGITQSPKYLFRKEGQNVTLSCEQNLNHDAMYWYRQDPGQGLRLIYYSQIVNDFQKGDIAEGYSVSREKKESFPLTVTSAQKNPTAFYLCASSFPMGHTEAFFGQGTRLTVV.